The T cell receptor beta chain described here comes from a study of shared clonotypes between healthy human individuals. Assay execution took place at the deep level. Genomic DNA of each subset was evenly split across several immunoSEQ plates. Original data processing: ImmunoSEQ sequences covered only the junction and lacked quality scores; filtering therefore differed. Assay used: immunoSEQ multiplex PCR; TCRdb lists only in-frame clones, some missing. That table is the source of V, J and clone size, and D and trimming were worked out from the DNA. The data contain over 800,000 clones, almost 95% of them singletons. Concerning this clone: Its specificity is not known.

General study results and limits: A limitation of the genetic and exposure-history diversity represented arose from few donors.

Naive CD8 cells lacked CD45RO and underwent positive selection for CCR7, leaving out terminally differentiated effector memory CD45RA+ cells. Germline V lookup: CDR1 SGHTA, CDR2 FQGNSA. The CDR3 runs to 15 residues. Trimming removed 7 bases at V and 0 bases at J, with 13 bases between. Sequencing was carried out using naive CD8+ T cells sorted from blood. The chain links TRBV7-2 to TRBJ1-3; no clear D gene. The origin of this receptor is a man younger than 40 in good health. CDR3 sequence: CASTSRARSGNTIYF. As DNA, the CDR3 is TGTGCCAGCACCTCCCGGGCCCGCTCTGGAAACACCATATATTTT.